Shown below are 26 T cell receptor beta chains from a single sample sequenced in a study of T cells in Graves' hyperthyroidism and ophthalmopathy. Amplified TCR beta CDR3 regions derived from RNA transcripts. In the first-round RT-PCR of the TCR CDR3, the HTBI primer set was used. A single record per CDR3 protein comes from TCRdb applying MiXCR to the multiplex PCR reads. Among around 300,000 distinct CDR3 sequences listed, more than 10% were seen once. Material: blood. These receptors originate from a woman in her 30s with Graves' hyperthyroidism that later progressed to Graves' ophthalmopathy.

This clonotype was seen ten or more times. This chain connects TRBV7-9 to TRBJ2-1; D is possibly TRBD2 (6 bases). Germline lookup yields CDR1 SEHNR and CDR2 FQNEAQ (reference sequence). The CDR3 totals 16 residues. V lost 5 bases to trimming and J lost 0 bases, with 14 bases between them. DNA of the CDR3: TGTGCCAGCAGCCCCGGGTCCGGGGGCTCCTACAATGAGCAGTTCTTC. Residues: CASSPGSGGSYNEQFF.

This clonotype has more than one count but fewer than ten. The chain recombines TRBV15 with TRBJ1-5; possible D gene TRBD1, 6 bases. V was pared by 1 base and J by 5 bases, with 9 bases between. Germline CDR1 LNHNV, CDR2 YYDKDF (reference sequence). The CDR3 is made up of 14 amino acids. The CDR3 here is CATSRGGGDQPQHF. Written as DNA, the CDR3 is TGTGCCACCAGCAGAGGAGGGGGGGATCAGCCCCAGCATTTT.

This clonotype was detected ten times or more. V and J are TRBV6-1 and TRBJ1-1; 8 bases align to TRBD1. Germline values: CDR1 MNHNS, CDR2 SASEGT. The ends lost 6 bases at V and 0 bases at J; junction bases unmatched: 9. The CDR3 covers 16 residues. In DNA form, the CDR3 reads TGTGCCAGCAGACCCGGACAGGGCCGTTTGAACACTGAAGCTTTCTTT. Encoded protein: CASRPGQGRLNTEAFF.

Many counts were recorded for this clonotype. The chain uses TRBV28 and TRBJ1-2; maybe TRBD1 (6 bases). CDR1 and CDR2 (germline): MDHEN, SYDVKM. Between the trimmed V and J ends, which lost 4 bases and 4 bases, there was a span of 16 bases. This CDR3 contains 15 residues. The CDR3: CASSSTGTLFYGYTF. For the CDR3, the DNA is TGTGCCAGCAGTTCCACCGGGACACTGTTCTATGGCTACACCTTC.

The V and J genes are TRBV20-1 and TRBJ1-3, with 11 bases identical to TRBD1. CDR3 length: 16 residues. The ends lost 4 bases at V and 0 bases at J; junction bases unmatched: 5. CDR1 DFQATT and CDR2 SNEGSKA come from the germline V gene (reference sequence). In DNA form, the CDR3 reads TGCAGTGCTATGGACAGGGGGCCTTTCTCTGGAAACACCATATATTTT. Residues: CSAMDRGPFSGNTIYF.

A word on this clonotype: This could be a read error, since a much larger clone is one nucleotide away. This sequence joins TRBV7-9 and TRBJ2-7; TRBD2 agrees at 8 bases. CDR1 is SEHNR and CDR2 is FQNEAQ in the germline V gene (reference sequence). V gave up 7 bases and J gave up 7 bases; unmatched junction bases: 9. The CDR3 has 13 residues. CDR3 in amino acids: CASTGRALDEQYF. DNA of the CDR3: TGTGCCAGCACCGGGAGGGCCCTCGATGAGCAGTACTTC.

At least ten counts were recorded for this clonotype. This chain joins TRBV2 and TRBJ2-1, with 7 bases aligning to TRBD2. J gave up 8 bases and V 6 bases, and 4 bases lay outside the gene matches. CDR1 and CDR2 from the germline V gene are SNHLY and FYNNEI. CDR3 size: 12 residues. This CDR3 reads CASSPGGYEQFF. CDR3 nucleotides: TGTGCCAGCAGCCCGGGGGGATATGAGCAGTTCTTC.

Ten or more counts support this clonotype. V and J are TRBV7-2 and TRBJ2-3; D is uncertain. The CDR3 is 14 amino acids. Germline V gene sequence: CDR1 SGHTA, CDR2 FQGNSA. V was trimmed by 4 bases and J by 2 bases, leaving 10 bases between them. The CDR3 protein is CASSSSAPTDTQYF. CDR3 sequence (DNA): TGTGCCAGCAGCTCCTCGGCCCCCACAGATACGCAGTATTTT.

This clonotype was counted only a few times. The chain has TRBV12-3 or TRBV12-4 and TRBJ1-5; 9 nucleotides align to TRBD1. The CDR3 covers 15 residues. J was trimmed by 1 base and V by 6 bases; bases with no gene match: 4. CDR3 nucleotides: TGTGCCAGCAGACAGGGGGCCGGGAGCAATCAGCCCCAGCATTTT. It specifies CASRQGAGSNQPQHF.

Ten or more counts support this clonotype. The chain has TRBV28 and TRBJ2-7; 7 nucleotides line up with TRBD2. Germline CDR1 MDHEN, CDR2 SYDVKM. The CDR3 length is 15 residues. The J segment lost 1 base and the V segment lost 5 bases, leaving 8 bases of the junction unmatched. The CDR3 nucleotides are TGTGCCAGCAGTCCAGGTGGGGGGGGATCCTACGAGCAGTACTTC. Its translation is CASSPGGGGSYEQYF. Based on the CDR3 plus reference TRBV28 and TRBJ2-7, the full variable domain is DVKVTQSSRYLVKRTGEKVFLECVQDMDHENMFWYRQDPGLGLRLIYFSYDVKMKEKGDIPEGYSVSREKKERFSLILESASTNQTSMYLCASSPGGGGSYEQYFGPGTRLTVT.

In its sample, this clonotype was seen many times. The chain recombines TRBV12-3 or TRBV12-4 with TRBJ2-7; D might be TRBD1 (5 bases). CDR3 size: 14 residues. The V end lost 5 bases, the J end lost 6 bases, and 17 bases lay between the germline ends. The CDR3 DNA reads as TGTGCCAGCAGTATCGACAGAGACCTTTTCGAGCAGTACTTC. The encoded protein is CASSIDRDLFEQYF.

About this clonotype: The junction departs from germline at one end; a sequencing error may be responsible. This rearrangement joins TRBV4-3 to TRBJ2-5; D tentatively reads TRBD1 or TRBD2 (5 bases each). This CDR3 spans 13 amino acids. Germline V lookup: CDR1 LGHNA, CDR2 YSLEER. CDR3 loop: CVSSQWGRETQYF. The CDR3 DNA is TGCGTCAGCAGCCAATGGGGGAGAGAGACCCAGTACTTC.

In this sample, this clonotype turned up many times. The chain links TRBV28 to TRBJ2-7; 7 nucleotides agree with TRBD2. This CDR3 is 13 amino acids long. The V gene end was trimmed by 5 bases and the J gene end by 4 bases; junction bases not matched to a gene: 5. CDR1 is MDHEN and CDR2 is SYDVKM in the germline V gene. CDR3 amino acids: CASSVQGGYEQYF. DNA for the CDR3: TGTGCCAGCAGTGTGCAGGGAGGGTACGAGCAGTACTTC.

At least ten counts were recorded for this clonotype. The chain carries TRBV6-1 and TRBJ2-7; possibly TRBD1 for D (8 bases). Deletions cut 5 bases from V and 7 bases from J, with 24 bases between. The CDR3 runs to 16 residues. In germline, CDR1 is MNHNS, CDR2 SASEGT. In DNA form, the CDR3 reads TGTGCCAGCAGTCAATCATCGACAGGGGAGGGAAGGGAGCAGTACTTC. Translation: CASSQSSTGEGREQYF.

This clonotype has ten or more counts. The CDR3: CASSPGLAGADEQYF. In DNA form, the CDR3 reads TGTGCCAGCAGCCCCGGACTAGCGGGCGCGGACGAGCAGTACTTC. This rearrangement joins TRBV7-3 to TRBJ2-7; 11 bases are shared with TRBD2. Per germline, CDR1 SGHTA and CDR2 FQGTGA. The CDR3 runs to 15 residues. V gave up 5 bases and J gave up 5 bases; unmatched junction bases: 8.

Many counts were recorded for this clonotype. In nucleotides, the CDR3 is TGTGCCTCAGCGGGGGCCGCCGGGAGGTATGGCTACACCTTC. This translates into CASAGAAGRYGYTF. The chain uses TRBV30 and TRBJ1-2; D is possibly TRBD1 (6 bases). Germline V gene lookup returns CDR1 GTSNPN and CDR2 SVGIG (reference sequence). V shed 7 bases and J shed 5 bases, with 20 bases lying between them. This CDR3 has 14 amino acids.

Points on this clonotype: Just one base apart from a much larger clone, this may be a read error. This chain uses TRBV7-3 with TRBJ2-2; 9 nucleotides match TRBD1. The CDR3 sequence is 16 residues long. V lost 1 base, J lost 5 bases, and 5 bases stayed unmatched. The germline gives CDR1 SGHTA, CDR2 FQGTGA. The CDR3 nucleotides read TGTGCCAGCAGCTTAATGGGGACAGGGAGAACCGGGGAGCTGTTTTTT. Its translation: CASSLMGTGRTGELFF.

A remark on this clonotype: This could be a read error, since a much larger clone is one nucleotide away. The rearrangement joins TRBV12-3 or TRBV12-4 to TRBJ1-5; D call uncertain. V lost 9 bases and J 0 bases, leaving 18 bases between the germline ends. The CDR3 consists of 16 residues. CDR3 protein: CASTRGEQHSNQPQHF. CDR3 nucleotides: TGTGCCAGTACCCGAGGTGAACAACATAGCAATCAGCCCCAGCATTTT.

In this sample, this clonotype turned up many times. This chain uses TRBV7-2 with TRBJ1-1, with 8 bases matching TRBD1. This CDR3 spans 15 amino acids. With 5 bases clipped from V and 1 base from J, the junction kept 6 bases outside the gene matches. The germline CDR1 and CDR2 sequences are SGHTA and FQGNSA. CDR3 coding DNA: TGTGCCAGCAGCGCGCGACAGGGGACGAACACTGAAGCTTTCTTT. It is translated as CASSARQGTNTEAFF. The complete variable domain, with remaining parts taken from reference TRBV7-2 and TRBJ1-1, reads GAGVSQSPSNKVTEKGKDVELRCDPISGHTALYWYRQSLGQGLEFLIYFQGNSAPDKSGLPSDRFSAERTGGSVSTLTIQRTQQEDSAVYLCASSARQGTNTEAFFGQGTRLTVV.

A note on this clonotype: A much larger clone lies a single base off, so this may be a read error. The genes are TRBV12-3 or TRBV12-4 and TRBJ2-2; D is ambiguous. The CDR3 contains 13 residues. The V end lost 3 bases, the J end lost 6 bases, and 8 bases lay between the germline ends. CDR3 DNA: TGTGCCAGCAGTTTGTATAACGCCGGGGAGCTGTTTTTT. It specifies CASSLYNAGELFF.

This clonotype was seen only a few times. CDR3: CAISFGSGSSYNEQFF. For the CDR3, the DNA is TGTGCCATCAGTTTTGGTAGCGGTAGCTCCTACAATGAGCAGTTCTTC. This rearrangement joins TRBV10-3 to TRBJ2-1, with a possible D match to TRBD2 (6 bases). CDR1 is ENHRY, CDR2 SYGVKD, per germline. The CDR3 totals 16 residues. The V end lost 5 bases, the J end lost 0 bases, and 14 bases lay between the germline ends.

This clonotype was counted at least ten times. J is TRBJ1-1 and V is TRBV5-1; 10 bases are shared with TRBD1. This CDR3 comprises 15 residues. Per the germline V gene, CDR1 is SGHRS and CDR2 is YFSETQ. J was trimmed by 3 bases and V by 4 bases; bases with no gene match: 6. Here the CDR3 DNA reads TGCGCCAGCAGCGGAGACAGGGGGCTGGACACTGAAGCTTTCTTT. Amino acid sequence: CASSGDRGLDTEAFF.

There are a few counts of this clonotype. This may be a read error: a much more frequent sequence differs by one nucleotide. The rearrangement uses TRBV10-3 and TRBJ2-6, with D perhaps matching TRBD1 (5 bases). CDR1 is ENHRY and CDR2 is SYGVKD in the germline V gene. The CDR3 totals 16 residues. DNA for the CDR3: TGTGCCATCAGTGGGACACGCCCCTCTGGGGCCGACGTCCTGACTTTC. It encodes CAISGTRPSGADVLTF.

This clonotype was recorded once. The chain's CDR3 is CASSDGTGSNSPLHF. CDR3 bases: TGTGCCAGTAGTGACGGGACAGGCTCGAATTCACCCCTCCACTTT. V gene TRBV19 combines with J gene TRBJ1-6; 8 positions match TRBD1. The CDR3 is 15 residues long. J lost 7 bases, V lost 5 bases, and 7 bases had no gene match. Germline V gene sequence: CDR1 LNHDA, CDR2 SQIVND (reference sequence).

V and J are TRBV18 and TRBJ2-5; the D is unclear. The CDR3 totals 13 residues. Germline V lookup: CDR1 KGHSH, CDR2 LQKENI. The V end was cut by 5 bases, the J end by 2 bases, with 9 bases between. CDR3: CASSAPGQETQYF. DNA of the CDR3: TGTGCCAGCTCAGCCCCGGGTCAAGAGACCCAGTACTTC.

Many counts were recorded for this clonotype. The V and J genes are TRBV19 and TRBJ2-1; D possibly corresponds to TRBD2 (5 bases). The CDR3 has 18 amino acids. Trimming took 1 base from V and 1 from J, leaving 17 bases between them. CDR1 and CDR2 from the germline V gene are LNHDA and SQIVND (reference sequence). The CDR3 loop is CASSIVPVGLSSYNEQFF. CDR3 nucleotides: TGTGCCAGTAGTATAGTCCCCGTAGGACTTTCTTCCTACAATGAGCAGTTCTTC.